Sequencing of this TCR beta chain was carried out in a study of early T cells in non-severe SARS-CoV-2 infection. The library protocol tagged individual cDNA molecules with unique molecular identifiers. MiXCR, run by TCRdb on the 5' RACE reads, gives a single entry per CDR3 protein. This sample carries about 69,000 distinct CDR3 sequences, roughly 8.7% of them seen once, and the ten largest clones take under 7%. V lost 0 bases, J lost 6 bases, and 13 bases lay in between. CDR3 length equals 14 residues. CDR1 and CDR2 from the germline V gene are SGHDT and YYEEEE. This clonotype was seen a few times. This clonotype originated in an adult who was a healthcare worker with PCR-confirmed SARS-CoV-2 infection or an uninfected control (not recorded which). The chain recombines TRBV5-6 with TRBJ2-7; perhaps TRBD2 as D (5 bases). The sample comprised whole blood. CDR3 loop: CASSLAPEAGEQYF. In DNA form, the CDR3 reads TGTGCCAGCAGCTTGGCCCCGGAGGCGGGCGAGCAGTACTTC. Supplemented by reference TRBV5-6 and TRBJ2-7, the full variable domain reads DAGVTQSPTHLIKTRGQQVTLRCSPKSGHDTVSWYQQALGQGPQFIFQYYEEEERQRGNFPDRFSGHQFPNYSSELNVNALLLGDSALYLCASSLAPEAGEQYFGPGTRLTVT.